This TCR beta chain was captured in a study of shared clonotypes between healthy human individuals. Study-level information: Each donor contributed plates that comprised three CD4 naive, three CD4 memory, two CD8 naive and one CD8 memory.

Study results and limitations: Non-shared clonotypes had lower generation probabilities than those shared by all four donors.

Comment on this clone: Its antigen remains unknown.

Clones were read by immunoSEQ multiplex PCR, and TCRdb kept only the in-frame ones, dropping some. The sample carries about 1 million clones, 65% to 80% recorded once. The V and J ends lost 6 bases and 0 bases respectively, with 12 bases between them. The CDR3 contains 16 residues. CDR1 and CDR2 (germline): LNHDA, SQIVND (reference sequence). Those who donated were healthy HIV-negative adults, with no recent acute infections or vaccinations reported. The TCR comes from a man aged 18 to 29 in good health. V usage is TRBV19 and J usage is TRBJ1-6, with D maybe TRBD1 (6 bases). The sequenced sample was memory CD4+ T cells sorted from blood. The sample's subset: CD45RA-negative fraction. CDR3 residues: CASRNRESSYNSPLHF. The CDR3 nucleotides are TGTGCCAGTAGGAACAGGGAAAGCTCCTATAATTCACCCCTCCACTTT.